Shown below are 25 T cell receptor beta chains from a single sample sequenced in a study of blood T cell repertoires in COVID-19. The repertoire was sequenced with immunoSEQ multiplex PCR; TCRdb's copy has only in-frame clones and lacks some. The data hold 360,000 or so clones, with roughly 90% observed a single time. Sequences were obtained from PBMCs or T cells enriched from blood (not recorded which). These receptor sequences come from a woman in her 30s who had recovered from COVID-19.

The chain carries TRBV5-1 and TRBJ2-2; no firm D call. The CDR3 is 15 residues long. Germline V CDR1 and CDR2: SGHRS, YFSETQ. V was trimmed by 2 bases and J by 3 bases, leaving 11 bases between them. CDR3 loop: CASSLKPTDTGELFF. As DNA, the CDR3 is TGCGCCAGCAGCTTAAAACCCACAGACACCGGGGAGCTGTTTTTT.

The chain carries TRBV6-6 and TRBJ2-7; D is perhaps TRBD2 (7 bases). The V gene's germline CDR1 is MNHNY and CDR2 SVGAGI (reference sequence). This CDR3 region has 17 residues. V was shortened by 5 bases and J by 0 bases, with 20 bases between the two germline ends. The DNA of the CDR3 is TGTGCCAGCAGTCGAATGGGAGGGACACTAAGCTCCTACGAGCAGTACTTC. It encodes CASSRMGGTLSSYEQYF.

The DNA for the CDR3 is TGTGCCAGCAGCGTCGGACAGGGGACTGAAGCTTTCTTT. Amino acids: CASSVGQGTEAFF. The chain couples TRBV9 to TRBJ1-1; 9 bases line up with TRBD1. This CDR3 is built from 13 residues. V was clipped by 2 bases and J by 5 bases; unmatched bases: 1. Looked up from germline, CDR1 is SGDLS and CDR2 is YYNGEE.

The chain combines TRBV9 with TRBJ1-2, with TRBD1 identical over 8 bases. J gave up 8 bases and V 2 bases, and 5 bases lay outside the gene matches. The CDR3 is made up of 13 amino acids. Germline CDR1 SGDLS, CDR2 YYNGEE. The CDR3 bases are TGTGCCAGCAGCGTGACAGGGGATGGAGGCTACACCTTC. Its translation is CASSVTGDGGYTF.

The chain couples TRBV4-2 to TRBJ2-7, with 9 bases that match TRBD2. The CDR3 length is 18 residues. The ends lost 4 bases at V and 4 bases at J; junction bases unmatched: 17. Looked up from germline, CDR1 is LGHNA and CDR2 is YNFKEQ. The CDR3: CASSPSLGIASGTYEQYF. DNA for the CDR3: TGTGCCAGCAGCCCCTCCTTGGGTATAGCTAGCGGGACTTACGAGCAGTACTTC.

This chain uses TRBV4-1 with TRBJ2-7, with 8 bases aligning to TRBD1. Germline CDR1 MGHRA, CDR2 YSYEKL. The CDR3 runs to 14 residues. After removal of 4 bases from V and 4 bases from J, the junction contained 6 bases not matched to a gene. The CDR3 nucleotides are TGCGCCAGCAGCCGAACCCGGGACAGGTACGAGCAGTACTTC. Encoded protein: CASSRTRDRYEQYF.

V is TRBV18 and J is TRBJ2-3; TRBD2 matches at 9 bases. The CDR3 is made up of 16 amino acids. Trimming cost V 6 bases and J 3 bases; bases outside gene matches: 10. Germline lookup yields CDR1 KGHSH and CDR2 LQKENI. CDR3: CASSQNRGGATDTQYF. CDR3 nucleotides: TGTGCCAGCTCTCAAAATCGCGGGGGGGCGACAGATACGCAGTATTTT. Looking up the rest from reference TRBV18 and TRBJ2-3 gives the full variable domain: NAGVMQNPRHLVRRRGQEARLRCSPMKGHSHVYWYRQLPEEGLKFMVYLQKENIIDESGMPKERFSAEFPKEGPSILRIQQVVRGDSAAYFCASSQNRGGATDTQYFGPGTRLTVL.

The CDR3 nucleotides read TGTGCCAGCAGTGAAGGACAGGGTGTCTATGGCTACACCTTC. It is translated as CASSEGQGVYGYTF. V and J are TRBV2 and TRBJ1-2, with 7 positions matching TRBD1. Looked up from germline, CDR1 is SNHLY and CDR2 is FYNNEI. The V segment lost 1 base and the J segment 4 bases; nucleotides outside the gene matches: 3. The CDR3 runs to 14 residues. Full variable domain (remainder filled in from reference TRBV2 and TRBJ1-2): EPEVTQTPSHQVTQMGQEVILRCVPISNHLYFYWYRQILGQKVEFLVSFYNNEISEKSEIFDDQFSVERPDGSNFTLKIRSTKLEDSAMYFCASSEGQGVYGYTFGSGTRLTVV.

The chain uses TRBV29-1 and TRBJ2-7; TRBD2 might be the D (5 bases). The germline V gene has CDR1 SQVTM and CDR2 ANQGSEA. V lost 4 bases, J lost 5 bases, and 18 bases lay in between. This CDR3 is 14 amino acids long. CDR3 amino acids: CSVVSSSPGNEQYF. CDR3 DNA sequence: TGCAGCGTTGTCAGTAGCAGCCCCGGGAACGAGCAGTACTTC.

The V gene is TRBV4-1, the J gene TRBJ1-2; 7 bases are a match to TRBD1. The J segment lost 7 bases and the V segment lost 3 bases, leaving 8 bases of the junction unmatched. The germline gives CDR1 MGHRA, CDR2 YSYEKL. This CDR3 comprises 14 residues. CDR3 residues: CASSHLDRAGGYTF. CDR3 coding DNA: TGCGCCAGCAGCCACCTCGACAGGGCGGGTGGCTACACCTTC.

The V gene is TRBV7-9, the J gene TRBJ2-7, with D perhaps TRBD2 (5 bases). The V and J ends lost 1 base and 3 bases respectively, with 10 bases between them. Germline assignment: CDR1 SEHNR and CDR2 FQNEAQ (reference sequence). The CDR3 length is 14 residues. The CDR3 DNA reads TGTGCCAGCAGCTTAGGAATGGCGGGCTACGAGCAGTACTTC. Its translation: CASSLGMAGYEQYF. The whole variable domain, remainder taken from reference TRBV7-9 and TRBJ2-7, is DTGVSQNPRHKITKRGQNVTFRCDPISEHNRLYWYRQTLGQGPEFLTYFQNEAQLEKSRLLSDRFSAERPKGSFSTLEIQRTEQGDSAMYLCASSLGMAGYEQYFGPGTRLTVT.

The chain uses TRBV29-1 and TRBJ2-3; D is unclear. CDR1 is SQVTM and CDR2 is ANQGSEA in the germline V gene. The germline V and J ends were trimmed by 6 bases and 2 bases, with 18 bases remaining between them. The CDR3 is 15 amino acids. Here the CDR3 reads CSVAPPGLHTDTQYF. DNA of the CDR3: TGCAGCGTCGCCCCTCCGGGTCTCCACACAGATACGCAGTATTTT.

This clone has a single count. V gene TRBV9 combines with J gene TRBJ2-5; 7 bases fit TRBD1. Losses at the gene ends were 3 bases for V and 3 bases for J; bases not matched to a gene: 5. CDR1 and CDR2 from the germline V gene are SGDLS and YYNGEE. This CDR3 region has 14 residues. The CDR3 is CASSAGGPKETQYF. CDR3 DNA: TGTGCCAGCAGCGCAGGGGGTCCGAAAGAGACCCAGTACTTC.

The CDR3: CASSSPGTSGSYNEQFF. CDR3 nucleotide sequence: TGCGCCAGCAGCTCCCCCGGGACTAGCGGCTCCTACAATGAGCAGTTCTTC. The chain recombines TRBV5-1 with TRBJ2-1, with TRBD2 identical over 11 bases. The CDR3 is made up of 17 amino acids. J gave up 0 bases and V 3 bases, and 5 bases lay outside the gene matches. Germline-derived CDR1 and CDR2 are SGHRS and YFSETQ.

The sample holds one count of this clone. CDR3 in amino acids: CASSSSGSEDTGELFF. CDR3 DNA: TGCGCCAGCAGCTCTAGCGGGAGCGAGGACACCGGGGAGCTGTTTTTT. The V and J genes are TRBV5-1 and TRBJ2-2; TRBD2 aligns across 10 bases. Trimming removed 3 bases from V and 3 bases from J; junction bases left unmatched: 5. CDR1 is SGHRS, CDR2 YFSETQ, per germline. The CDR3 contains 16 residues.

The chain carries TRBV4-2 and TRBJ2-1; 10 bases agree with TRBD2. CDR1 and CDR2 (germline): LGHNA, YNFKEQ. Trimming took 4 bases from V and 8 from J; bases not matched to a gene: 5. CDR3 length: 14 amino acids. The CDR3 sequence: CASSLSSGSDEQFF. Here the CDR3 DNA reads TGTGCCAGCAGCCTCTCTAGCGGGAGCGATGAGCAGTTCTTC.

The chain couples TRBV9 to TRBJ2-1, with D tentatively TRBD2 (5 bases). The CDR3 has 15 amino acids. Trimming pared 4 bases from V and 8 bases from J, leaving 19 bases between. CDR1 SGDLS and CDR2 YYNGEE come from the germline V gene. For the CDR3, the DNA is TGTGCCAGCAGCCCCGGGGAGTCTCCGCCCGATGAGCAGTTCTTC. It yields the protein CASSPGESPPDEQFF.

This clone appeared a single time. The gene calls are TRBV7-8 and TRBJ1-1, with D perhaps matching TRBD1 (5 bases). Trimming removed 5 bases at V and 4 bases at J, with 8 bases between. CDR1 SGHVS and CDR2 FQNEAQ come from the germline V gene. The CDR3 runs 12 residues. The CDR3 loop is CASSPQVTEAFF. The CDR3 DNA follows: TGTGCCAGCAGCCCACAGGTCACTGAAGCTTTCTTT.

This clone appeared once. V gene TRBV4-1 combines with J gene TRBJ2-2; possibly TRBD2 for D (7 bases). Germline V gene data show CDR1 as MGHRA and CDR2 as YSYEKL. V was pared by 3 bases and J by 7 bases, with 12 bases between. The CDR3 covers 14 residues. CDR3: CASSQMGGRGELFF. In nucleotides, the CDR3 is TGCGCCAGCAGCCAGATGGGGGGGCGCGGGGAGCTGTTTTTT.

This chain joins TRBV19 and TRBJ1-5; possible D gene TRBD1, 6 bases. The CDR3 contains 15 residues. Per the germline V gene, CDR1 is LNHDA and CDR2 is SQIVND (reference sequence). Trimming stripped 4 bases from V and 2 bases from J, with 12 bases between. The CDR3: CASSRTPGGNQPQHF. CDR3 nucleotide sequence: TGTGCCAGTAGTAGAACCCCAGGGGGCAATCAGCCCCAGCATTTT.

This chain connects TRBV3-1 (or the pseudogene TRBV3-2) to TRBJ1-6; no firm D call. The CDR3 runs to 14 residues. V was pared by 3 bases and J by 10 bases, with 13 bases between. Germline lookup yields CDR1 LGHDT and CDR2 YNNKEL (reference sequence). CDR3 DNA: TGTGCCAGCAGCCATTGGGAGGGAGGATCACCCCTCCACTTT. This sequence encodes CASSHWEGGSPLHF.

The J gene is TRBJ1-4, the V gene TRBV12-5; D ambiguous. Looked up from germline, CDR1 is LGHNT and CDR2 is FRNRAP. CDR3 length equals 17 residues. V was pared by 5 bases and J by 1 base, with 17 bases between. The CDR3 DNA is TGTGCTAGTGGTCCCTACGCCGGAGACCGAACTAATGAAAAACTGTTTTTT. As protein: CASGPYAGDRTNEKLFF.

This sequence joins TRBV19 and TRBJ2-1; 11 bases map to TRBD2. The length of the CDR3 is 17 residues. Trimming took 4 bases from V and 2 from J; bases not matched to a gene: 7. The V gene's germline CDR1 is LNHDA and CDR2 SQIVND (reference sequence). The CDR3 here is CASSKRIAGGPYNEQFF. DNA of the CDR3: TGTGCCAGTAGTAAGAGAATAGCGGGGGGGCCCTACAATGAGCAGTTCTTC. The full variable domain, rest sourced from reference TRBV19 and TRBJ2-1, is DGGITQSPKYLFRKEGQNVTLSCEQNLNHDAMYWYRQDPGQGLRLIYYSQIVNDFQKGDIAEGYSVSREKKESFPLTVTSAQKNPTAFYLCASSKRIAGGPYNEQFFGPGTRLTVL.

The chain carries TRBV28 and TRBJ2-7, with 9 bases lining up with TRBD1. Germline trimming cut 5 bases from V and 0 bases from J; bases unmatched to any gene: 5. The CDR3 is 15 residues long. Germline V lookup: CDR1 MDHEN, CDR2 SYDVKM. In DNA, the CDR3 is TGTGCCAGCAGTGGACAGGGGTCCAGCTCCTACGAGCAGTACTTC. It encodes CASSGQGSSSYEQYF.

CDR3 coding DNA: TGCGCCAGCAGTCAAGCGGGAGAAGGGCCAGATACGCAGTATTTT. Translated: CASSQAGEGPDTQYF. The rearrangement links TRBV5-1 to TRBJ2-3, with 8 bases identical to TRBD2. The CDR3 has 15 residues. V trimming: 5 bases; J trimming: 4 bases; junction bases outside the gene matches: 9. Germline-derived CDR1 and CDR2 are SGHRS and YFSETQ.